These 25 T cell receptor beta chains originate from one sample sequenced in a study of EBV T-cell therapy then PD-1 blockade in nasopharyngeal carcinoma. Antigen specificity for these receptors is unknown. Profiling relied on immunoSEQ multiplex PCR, and the TCRdb table lists in-frame clones only, not all of them. Of roughly 22,000 clones in the sample, roughly four fifths were seen once. The sample's treatment: AdE1-LMPpoly-expanded autologous EBV-specific T-cell therapy followed by anti-PD-1 nivolumab. The material was CD8+ T cells from blood, obtained at day -245 from a patient whose treatment included autologous EBV-specific T cells and nivolumab. These receptors all stem from a man between 40 and 49 years old with nasopharyngeal carcinoma.

This rearrangement joins TRBV9 to TRBJ1-1; a weak D match, TRBD1 (5 bases). Germline lookup yields CDR1 SGDLS and CDR2 YYNGEE. V lost 3 bases and J 11 bases, leaving 14 bases between the germline ends. The CDR3 length is 12 residues. This CDR3 is CASSEGATRAFF. The CDR3 region has the DNA TGTGCCAGCAGCGAAGGGGCTACGCGGGCTTTCTTT.

The chain carries TRBV27 and TRBJ1-4, with D unresolved. The CDR3 loop spans 16 amino acids. V shed 5 bases and J shed 5 bases, with 18 bases lying between them. Germline CDR1 MNHEY, CDR2 SMNVEV (reference sequence). The CDR3 DNA follows: TGTGCCAGCAGTCCAGAAGCTGGACGGGGAAATGAAAAACTGTTTTTT. This codes for CASSPEAGRGNEKLFF.

V usage is TRBV6-4 and J usage is TRBJ2-1; 11 nucleotides agree with TRBD2. This CDR3 has 14 residues. Germline V gene lookup returns CDR1 MRHNA and CDR2 SNTAGT. After removal of 2 bases from V and 6 bases from J, the junction contained 0 bases not matched to a gene. The CDR3 DNA sequence: TGTGCCAGCAGTGACGGACTAGCGGGCAATGAGCAGTTCTTC. Translation gives CASSDGLAGNEQFF.

The genes are TRBV28 and TRBJ1-2; unclear D gene. The CDR3 spans 11 residues. Per germline, CDR1 MDHEN and CDR2 SYDVKM. The CDR3 loop reads CGAGSNYGYTF. Here the CDR3 DNA reads TGTGGGGCTGGGAGCAACTATGGCTACACCTTC.

CDR3 DNA sequence: TGTGCCAGCAGTCCCCTCGGGCGTTTATTCGAGCAGTACTTC. Translated, it gives CASSPLGRLFEQYF. V and J are TRBV27 and TRBJ2-7; D remains unclear. The length of the CDR3 is 14 residues. CDR1 is MNHEY and CDR2 is SMNVEV in the germline V gene (reference sequence). V was shortened by 5 bases and J by 6 bases, with 17 bases between the two germline ends.

The chain employs TRBV28 and TRBJ1-1; no clear D gene. Looked up from germline, CDR1 is MDHEN and CDR2 is SYDVKM. Trimming stripped 5 bases from V and 0 bases from J, with 10 bases between. The CDR3 is 14 amino acids. The CDR3 spells CASSASRLNTEAFF. The CDR3 DNA sequence: TGTGCCAGCAGTGCAAGCAGATTGAACACTGAAGCTTTCTTT.

The J gene is TRBJ1-1, the V gene TRBV6-6; D possibly corresponds to TRBD1 (6 bases). This CDR3 spans 14 amino acids. V was trimmed by 3 bases and J by 4 bases, leaving 12 bases between them. Germline assignment: CDR1 MNHNY and CDR2 SVGAGI (reference sequence). The DNA of the CDR3 is TGTGCCAGCAGTTATACCGGGACACTCACTGAAGCTTTCTTT. It encodes CASSYTGTLTEAFF.

The sample holds a few counts of this clone. Distinct nucleotide sequences in the sample also encode this CDR3. The chain combines TRBV19 with TRBJ2-2; a weak D match, TRBD2 (5 bases). The CDR3 spans 12 residues. The germline CDR1 and CDR2 sequences are LNHDA and SQIVND (reference sequence). V lost 10 bases and J lost 3, with 9 bases in between. CDR3 region: CATEGYTGELFF. The CDR3 nucleotides read TGTGCCACCGAGGGATACACCGGGGAGCTGTTTTTT.

This chain connects TRBV4-1 to TRBJ1-1, with 7 bases identical to TRBD1. Losses at the gene ends were 3 bases for V and 0 bases for J; bases not matched to a gene: 16. This CDR3 region has 19 residues. Looked up from germline, CDR1 is MGHRA and CDR2 is YSYEKL. CDR3 protein: CASSQYYRPGGEVNTEAFF. In DNA form, the CDR3 reads TGCGCCAGCAGCCAGTACTACCGACCAGGGGGAGAAGTGAACACTGAAGCTTTCTTT.

The chain links TRBV4-3 to TRBJ1-4; 9 nucleotides agree with TRBD1. Per the germline V gene, CDR1 is LGHNA and CDR2 is YSLEER. The CDR3 runs to 16 residues. Trimming took 0 bases from V and 7 from J; bases not matched to a gene: 6. The CDR3 loop is CASSQESGTGSEKLFF. CDR3 DNA sequence: TGCGCCAGCAGCCAAGAAAGCGGGACAGGGAGTGAAAAACTGTTTTTT.

This clone has only one observation. The chain combines TRBV7-3 with TRBJ2-1; D is unresolved. Trimming removed 0 bases from V and 5 bases from J, with 14 bases in between. The CDR3 has 16 residues. The germline V gene has CDR1 SGHTA and CDR2 FQGTGA. The CDR3 coding sequence is TGTGCCAGCAGCTTAACGGCCCGGGTGGGGAACAATGAGCAGTTCTTC. Translated: CASSLTARVGNNEQFF.

The chain joins TRBV11-3 to TRBJ2-7; the D call may be TRBD1 or TRBD2 (5 bases each). Trimming shortened V by 5 bases and J by 5 bases, and 10 bases separated the two germline ends. CDR3 size: 12 residues. Germline V lookup: CDR1 SGHNT, CDR2 YENEEA. CDR3: CASSHGADEQYF. DNA of the CDR3: TGTGCCAGCAGCCACGGGGCGGACGAGCAGTACTTC.

The chain recombines TRBV6-4 with TRBJ1-1; D gene unclear. The CDR3 extends over 14 amino acids. Trimming shortened V by 5 bases and J by 1 base, and 11 bases separated the two germline ends. The germline V gene encodes CDR1 MRHNA and CDR2 SNTAGT. CDR3 in DNA: TGTGCCAGCAGTTCCTCCGGGGAGAACACTGAAGCTTTCTTT. Translated, it gives CASSSSGENTEAFF.

The chain joins TRBV9 to TRBJ2-7, with D unresolved. Germline loops: CDR1 SGDLS, CDR2 YYNGEE. The CDR3 totals 12 residues. V was pared by 5 bases and J by 3 bases, with 9 bases between. The CDR3 sequence: CASSADGYEQYF. The CDR3 nucleotides read TGTGCCAGCAGTGCGGACGGCTACGAGCAGTACTTC. The variable domain in full, with the rest retrieved from reference TRBV9 and TRBJ2-7, is DSGVTQTPKHLITATGQRVTLRCSPRSGDLSVYWYQQSLDQGLQFLIQYYNGEERAKGNILERFSAQQFPDLHSELNLSSLELGDSALYFCASSADGYEQYFGPGTRLTVT.

The V and J genes are TRBV7-2 and TRBJ2-5, with D perhaps given as TRBD1 or TRBD2 (5 bases each). Germline lookup yields CDR1 SGHTA and CDR2 FQGNSA. The CDR3 extends over 14 amino acids. The V gene lost 5 bases and the J gene lost 0 bases, with 10 bases spanning the gap. The CDR3 reads CASSRGRHQETQYF. The CDR3 DNA sequence: TGTGCCAGCAGCCGGGGACGGCACCAAGAGACCCAGTACTTC.

This chain joins TRBV7-2 and TRBJ2-5; D might be TRBD1 or TRBD2, each matching 5 bases. V lost 1 base to trimming and J lost 5 bases, with 14 bases between them. The germline V gene encodes CDR1 SGHTA and CDR2 FQGNSA. This CDR3 is built from 15 residues. In DNA, the CDR3 is TGTGCCAGCAGCTTAGGCTGGGGGTGGATCGAGACCCAGTACTTC. Protein product: CASSLGWGWIETQYF.

This clone occurred a few times. This chain connects TRBV19 to TRBJ2-7; the D is unclear. The CDR3 extends over 13 amino acids. In germline, CDR1 is LNHDA, CDR2 SQIVND (reference sequence). V was trimmed by 6 bases and J by 4 bases, leaving 13 bases between them. CDR3 DNA: TGTGCCAGTAGCTTTAACCCTGGGTACGAGCAGTACTTC. Its translation is CASSFNPGYEQYF.

This clone has a count of ten or more. The chain uses TRBV5-1 and TRBJ1-2, with 9 nucleotides matching TRBD1. CDR3 size: 15 residues. Per the germline V gene, CDR1 is SGHRS and CDR2 is YFSETQ. The V and J ends lost 2 bases and 3 bases, in that order; junction bases with no gene match: 5. The CDR3 nucleotides are TGCGCCAGCAGCTTATACAGGGGGCCTGACTATGGCTACACCTTC. This codes for CASSLYRGPDYGYTF.

The chain combines TRBV4-2 with TRBJ2-3; 8 nucleotides line up with TRBD2. After removal of 0 bases from V and 4 bases from J, the junction contained 6 bases not matched to a gene. The CDR3 consists of 16 residues. Germline V lookup: CDR1 LGHNA, CDR2 YNFKEQ. The CDR3 is CASSQEGGRGADTQYF. In DNA form, the CDR3 reads TGTGCCAGCAGCCAAGAAGGGGGGCGGGGGGCAGATACGCAGTATTTT.

V gene TRBV28 combines with J gene TRBJ1-2, with 9 bases identical to TRBD1. V was clipped by 2 bases and J by 3 bases; unmatched bases: 10. The CDR3 totals 17 residues. Germline V lookup: CDR1 MDHEN, CDR2 SYDVKM. For the CDR3, the DNA is TGTGCCAGCAGTTTACCGGGACAGGGTGGTGCCTACTATGGCTACACCTTC. Translation gives CASSLPGQGGAYYGYTF.

The rearrangement joins TRBV2 to TRBJ2-7; D gene ambiguous. Trimming removed 7 bases at V and 2 bases at J, with 18 bases between. CDR1 is SNHLY, CDR2 FYNNEI, per germline. The CDR3 runs to 15 residues. The CDR3 region has the DNA TGTGCCAGCACTCCCTCGGCAGTGGTGCCCTACGAGCAGTACTTC. Amino acid sequence: CASTPSAVVPYEQYF. Full variable domain (remainder filled in from reference TRBV2 and TRBJ2-7): EPEVTQTPSHQVTQMGQEVILRCVPISNHLYFYWYRQILGQKVEFLVSFYNNEISEKSEIFDDQFSVERPDGSNFTLKIRSTKLEDSAMYFCASTPSAVVPYEQYFGPGTRLTVT.

The chain employs TRBV7-6 and TRBJ2-2; possibly TRBD1 for D (5 bases). V lost 2 bases and J 4 bases, leaving 11 bases between the germline ends. The CDR3 sequence is 15 residues long. Germline CDR1 reads SGHVS; CDR2 reads FNYEAQ. The CDR3: CASSLKGVGTGELFF. CDR3 DNA sequence: TGTGCCAGCAGCTTAAAAGGGGTCGGCACCGGGGAGCTGTTTTTT.

The chain couples TRBV5-1 to TRBJ1-6, with 7 bases that match TRBD1. Germline lookup yields CDR1 SGHRS and CDR2 YFSETQ. This CDR3 is built from 15 residues. V lost 4 bases to trimming and J lost 11 bases; unmatched junction nucleotides: 12. The CDR3 loop is CASSQAEGAATPLHF. The DNA for the CDR3 is TGCGCCAGCAGCCAAGCCGAGGGGGCAGCGACACCCCTCCACTTT.

The V call is TRBV7-6, the J call TRBJ1-4; D is perhaps TRBD1 (5 bases). Trimming removed 4 bases at V and 3 bases at J, with 12 bases between. CDR1 and CDR2 from the germline V gene are SGHVS and FNYEAQ. This CDR3 region has 15 residues. In DNA, the CDR3 is TGTGCCAGCAGCTCCCAGGGTTTTGCTAATGAAAAACTGTTTTTT. It encodes CASSSQGFANEKLFF.

This chain links TRBV7-9 with TRBJ1-4, with D tentatively TRBD1 (5 bases). The CDR3 extends over 15 amino acids. The germline gives CDR1 SEHNR, CDR2 FQNEAQ (reference sequence). V gave up 6 bases and J gave up 0 bases, with 11 bases separating them. The CDR3 sequence: CASRETGATNEKLFF. Written as DNA, the CDR3 is TGTGCCAGCAGGGAAACAGGTGCAACTAATGAAAAACTGTTTTTT.